The table lists the clone carrying this T cell receptor (beta chain) with many counts. Its matching antigen is unknown. The CDR3 runs to 15 residues. V gave up 6 bases and J gave up 3 bases; unmatched junction bases: 6. The germline gives CDR1 DFQATT, CDR2 SNEGSKA (reference sequence). These data come from a study of regulatory T cells in long-lasting Graves disease. Overall study: Less than 3 months of antithyroid drugs had been taken by newly diagnosed Graves' patients.

Study-level results: Favored gene segments in persistent disease were TRBV28, TRBJ1-2 and TRBJ2-5.

Both iRepertoire HTBI primers and Arm-PCR of CDR3 regions were used to build the TCR beta libraries. From the multiplex PCR reads, TCRdb called clonotypes with MiXCR, one entry per CDR3 protein. Of roughly 410,000 distinct CDR3 sequences in the sample, over 12% were seen once. Time point of the sample: newly diagnosed GD, antithyroid drugs for less than 3 months. From RNA extracted from PBMCs, the TCR library was made. The same data also went into a second study, on T cells in Graves' hyperthyroidism and ophthalmopathy. This second study notes: The model made its ophthalmopathy prediction, and onset followed a median approximately 6 months later.

The TCR was taken from a woman in her thirties or forties with Graves disease. The source was peripheral blood mononuclear cells (PBMCs), collected at new diagnosis, from a patient treated with antithyroid drugs. The V and J genes are TRBV20-1 and TRBJ2-1; TRBD2 aligns across 12 bases. The CDR3 region has the DNA TGCAGTGCCCTCGGACTAGCGGGGATCTACAATGAGCAGTTCTTC. Its translation is CSALGLAGIYNEQFF.